This T cell receptor (beta chain) emerged from a study of blood T cell repertoires in COVID-19. Study-wide context: Samples taken during acute and convalescent COVID-19 were collected in the United States, Italy and Spain. T cells, B-cell-depleted T cells, or PBMCs supplied cDNA or gDNA.

Germline V lookup: CDR1 MNHEY, CDR2 SMNVEV (reference sequence). The CDR3 loop spans 16 amino acids. The V gene lost 6 bases and the J gene lost 0 bases, with 14 bases spanning the gap. The assay was immunoSEQ multiplex PCR, and TCRdb's table has in-frame clones only and misses some. The profile shows 100,000 to 150,000 clones, roughly 87% of them singletons. The chain joins TRBV27 to TRBJ2-2; no clear D gene. The sample consisted of peripheral blood. The source is a human donor in a cohort sampled during active COVID-19. CDR3 in amino acids: CASRSRLIANTGELFF. CDR3 sequence (DNA): TGTGCCAGCAGGAGCAGACTGATTGCGAACACCGGGGAGCTGTTTTTT.